This T cell receptor beta chain was sequenced in a study of blood T cell repertoires in COVID-19. Study-level information: Collection of acute and convalescent COVID-19 samples took place in the United States, Italy and Spain. Nucleic acid was either cDNA or gDNA, and it came from T cells, B-cell-depleted T cells, or PBMCs.

This clone occurred a few times. In the authors' methods: Amplification of reference gene primers was used by the study to estimate nucleated cell counts. Some clones are missing from TCRdb's copy, which holds only in-frame ones; the method was immunoSEQ multiplex PCR. V, J and clone size derive from that table, while D and trimming were established from the DNA sequence. This table holds 98,000 or so clones, around 64% found once. This TCR was recovered from a woman in her thirties or forties with acute or convalescent COVID-19. The material sequenced was peripheral blood.

The CDR3 loop reads CASSPQYTGTDTQYF. CDR3 sequence (DNA): TGTGCCAGCAGCCCTCAGTACACCGGCACAGATACGCAGTATTTT. V is TRBV9 and J is TRBJ2-3; D is undetermined. The CDR3 sequence is 15 residues long. Trimming pared 4 bases from V and 1 base from J, leaving 13 bases between. CDR1 SGDLS and CDR2 YYNGEE come from the germline V gene.